This T cell receptor (beta chain) is from a study of T cells in Graves' hyperthyroidism and ophthalmopathy. Findings and caveats of the study: Among clonotypes expanded in thyroid above 0.001, most were also found in blood.

In its sample, this clonotype was seen a few times. The antigen remains unidentified. Using RNA transcripts as the source, TCR beta CDR3 regions were amplified. Initially, a first-round RT-PCR of the TCR CDR3 employed the HTBI primer set. Using its own MiXCR run on the multiplex PCR reads, TCRdb lists one record per CDR3 protein. The sample holds roughly 720,000 distinct CDR3 sequences, roughly 17% seen once. PBMCs came from about 10 ml fresh peripheral blood. Sequenced material: blood. This TCR came from a middle-aged man with Graves' hyperthyroidism.

The CDR3, as DNA: TGCGCCAGCAGCTTGGCGCGGGGACAGGGACCGAGGGAGACCCAGTACTTC. Translating it yields CASSLARGQGPRETQYF. J is TRBJ2-5 and V is TRBV5-1; 9 bases align to TRBD1. V lost 0 bases and J lost 5; bases outside the gene matches: 11. The CDR3 sequence is 17 residues long. Per the germline V gene, CDR1 is SGHRS and CDR2 is YFSETQ.